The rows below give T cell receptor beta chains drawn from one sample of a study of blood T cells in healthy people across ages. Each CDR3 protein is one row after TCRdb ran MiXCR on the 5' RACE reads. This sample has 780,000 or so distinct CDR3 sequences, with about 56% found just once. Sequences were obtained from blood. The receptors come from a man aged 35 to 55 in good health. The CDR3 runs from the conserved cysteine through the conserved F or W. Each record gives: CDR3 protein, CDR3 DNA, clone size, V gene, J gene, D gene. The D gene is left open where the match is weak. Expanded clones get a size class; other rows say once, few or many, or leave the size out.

cdr3_aa: CSAPRLAGGPKEMNEQFF; cdr3_nt: TGCAGTGCTCCCAGACTAGCGGGAGGGCCAAAAGAGATGAATGAGCAGTTCTTC; clone_size: few; v_call: TRBV20-1; j_call: TRBJ2-1; d_call: TRBD2
cdr3_aa: CASSLGGGAYGYTF; cdr3_nt: TGTGCCAGCAGCTTAGGCGGCGGAGCCTATGGCTACACCTTC; clone_size: few; v_call: TRBV7-2; j_call: TRBJ1-2; d_call: -
cdr3_aa: CSVEERGGAKNIQYF; cdr3_nt: TGCAGCGTTGAAGAGCGGGGGGGAGCCAAAAACATTCAGTACTTC; clone_size: -; v_call: TRBV29-1; j_call: TRBJ2-4; d_call: TRBD2
cdr3_aa: CASSPGTGVFYTQYF; cdr3_nt: TGTGCCAGCAGTCCGGGGACTGGGGTCTTTTATACGCAGTATTTT; clone_size: -; v_call: TRBV27; j_call: TRBJ2-3; d_call: -
cdr3_aa: CASSPIQLSTDTQYF; cdr3_nt: TGTGCCAGCAGCCCAATACAGTTAAGCACAGATACGCAGTATTTT; clone_size: -; v_call: TRBV3-1; j_call: TRBJ2-3; d_call: -
cdr3_aa: CASSQDRTSGRSTDTQYF; cdr3_nt: TGTGCCAGCAGCCAAGATAGGACTAGCGGGAGGAGCACAGATACGCAGTATTTT; clone_size: few; v_call: TRBV3-1; j_call: TRBJ2-3; d_call: TRBD2
cdr3_aa: CASSPQSGTFSYNEQFF; cdr3_nt: TGTGCCAGCAGCCCACAGAGCGGGACCTTCTCCTACAATGAGCAGTTCTTC; clone_size: -; v_call: TRBV3-1; j_call: TRBJ2-1; d_call: TRBD2
cdr3_aa: CASGRTGGTQETQYF; cdr3_nt: TGTGCCAGCGGCAGGACAGGGGGGACCCAAGAGACCCAGTACTTC; clone_size: -; v_call: TRBV6-5; j_call: TRBJ2-5; d_call: TRBD1
cdr3_aa: CASSPPVDYGYTF; cdr3_nt: TGTGCCAGCAGCCCCCCCGTAGACTATGGCTACACCTTC; clone_size: few; v_call: TRBV7-2; j_call: TRBJ1-2; d_call: -
cdr3_aa: CASSYGVWNTEAFF; cdr3_nt: TGTGCCAGCAGTTACGGGGTCTGGAACACTGAAGCTTTCTTT; clone_size: once; v_call: TRBV6-5; j_call: TRBJ1-1; d_call: -
cdr3_aa: CASSSGREGRAFF; cdr3_nt: TGTGCCAGCAGTTCAGGCAGGGAGGGTCGGGCTTTCTTT; clone_size: few; v_call: TRBV27; j_call: TRBJ1-1; d_call: -
cdr3_aa: CASSMDSPFYEQYF; cdr3_nt: TGTGCCAGCAGTATGGACAGCCCTTTTTACGAGCAGTACTTC; clone_size: -; v_call: TRBV27; j_call: TRBJ2-7; d_call: -
cdr3_aa: CASSQGRGSGNSYEQYF; cdr3_nt: TGCGCCAGCAGCCAGGGACGCGGAAGCGGGAACTCCTACGAGCAGTACTTC; clone_size: -; v_call: TRBV4-3; j_call: TRBJ2-7; d_call: TRBD2
cdr3_aa: CASTLGLHYGYTF; cdr3_nt: TGTGCCAGCACCTTGGGGCTTCACTATGGCTACACCTTC; clone_size: -; v_call: TRBV6-5; j_call: TRBJ1-2; d_call: -
cdr3_aa: CATSDFLPEYNTDTQYF; cdr3_nt: TGTGCCACCAGTGATTTTCTGCCGGAGTACAACACAGATACGCAGTATTTT; clone_size: few; v_call: TRBV24-1; j_call: TRBJ2-3; d_call: -
cdr3_aa: CASSSDDTTEGSNQPQHF; cdr3_nt: TGTGCCAGCAGTTCCGATGACACCACGGAGGGGAGCAATCAGCCCCAGCATTTT; clone_size: few; v_call: TRBV12-3/TRBV12-4; j_call: TRBJ1-5; d_call: -
cdr3_aa: CASSPTVGGAVCEQFF; cdr3_nt: TGTGCCAGCAGCCCCACGGTCGGGGGGGCCGTATGTGAGCAGTTCTTC; clone_size: -; v_call: TRBV7-9; j_call: TRBJ2-1; d_call: TRBD2
cdr3_aa: CSALPSGSSYNEQYF; cdr3_nt: TGCAGTGCGCTCCCCAGCGGAAGCTCCTACAATGAGCAGTACTTC; clone_size: few; v_call: TRBV20-1; j_call: TRBJ2-4; d_call: -
cdr3_aa: CASSSRLAGGEQFF; cdr3_nt: TGTGCTAGCAGCTCCCGACTAGCGGGGGGGGAACAGTTCTTC; clone_size: -; v_call: TRBV7-7; j_call: TRBJ2-1; d_call: TRBD2